Sequencing of this T cell receptor beta chain was carried out in a study of shared clonotypes between healthy human individuals. Libraries were prepared by immunoSEQ multiplex PCR; TCRdb keeps only in-frame clonotypes and omits some of them. The data show hundreds of thousands of clones, around 90% seen once. Naive CD8 populations comprised CD45RO-negative cells positively selected for CCR7, excluding terminally differentiated effector memory CD45RA+ cells. CDR3 length: 14 residues. Per the germline V gene, CDR1 is SGHRS and CDR2 is YFSETQ. V was trimmed by 2 bases and J by 0 bases, leaving 9 bases between them.

The sample taken for sequencing was naive CD8+ T cells sorted from blood. This receptor was identified in a man aged 25 to 40 in good health. This sequence joins TRBV5-1 and TRBJ2-7; a weak D match, TRBD1 (6 bases). CDR3 sequence: CASSFDRSSYEQYF. DNA for the CDR3: TGCGCCAGCAGCTTTGACAGGAGCTCCTACGAGCAGTACTTC.